This TCR beta chain was obtained from a study of T cell changes during pregnancy in multiple sclerosis. V dropped 7 bases and J dropped 7 bases, with 14 bases sitting between them. CDR3 length equals 12 residues. CDR1 is SQVTM, CDR2 ANQGSEA, per germline. TCRdb's copy holds only in-frame clones and misses some; the assay was immunoSEQ multiplex PCR. The repertoire holds roughly 48,000 clones, with roughly 92% as singletons. V and J are TRBV29-1 and TRBJ2-1, with D perhaps TRBD2 (5 bases). The input for sequencing was CD4+ T cells from peripheral blood mononuclear cells, taken in the third trimester of pregnancy. This sequence originates from a female donor with multiple sclerosis, enrolled in a pregnancy study. CDR3 coding DNA: TGCAGCGCCGGAGGAGGTTGGAATGAGCAGTTCTTC. Encoded protein: CSAGGGWNEQFF.